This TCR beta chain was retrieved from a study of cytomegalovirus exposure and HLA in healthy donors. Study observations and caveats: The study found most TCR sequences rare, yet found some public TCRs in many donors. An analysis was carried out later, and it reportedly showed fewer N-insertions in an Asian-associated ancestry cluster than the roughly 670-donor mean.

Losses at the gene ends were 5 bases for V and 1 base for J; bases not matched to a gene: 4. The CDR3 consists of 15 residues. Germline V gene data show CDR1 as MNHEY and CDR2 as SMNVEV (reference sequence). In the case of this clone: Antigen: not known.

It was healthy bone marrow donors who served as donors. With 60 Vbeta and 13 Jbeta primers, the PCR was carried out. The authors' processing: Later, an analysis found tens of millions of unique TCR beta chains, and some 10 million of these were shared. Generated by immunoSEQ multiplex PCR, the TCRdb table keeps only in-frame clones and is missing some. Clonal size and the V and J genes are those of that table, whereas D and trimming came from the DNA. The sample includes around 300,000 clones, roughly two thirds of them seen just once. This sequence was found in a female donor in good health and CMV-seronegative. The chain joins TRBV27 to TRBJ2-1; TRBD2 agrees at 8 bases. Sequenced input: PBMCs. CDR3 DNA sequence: TGTGCCAGCAGTCCAGCTAGCGGGTCCTACAATGAGCAGTTCTTC. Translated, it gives CASSPASGSYNEQFF.